Below are 6 T cell receptor beta chains sequenced from a single sample in a study of T cell changes during pregnancy in multiple sclerosis. The data were produced by immunoSEQ multiplex PCR, yet TCRdb's version contains in-frame clones alone and is incomplete. The sample includes about 40,000 clones, 80% to 95% seen only once; the top ten take approximately 12%. This specimen was CD8+ T cells from peripheral blood mononuclear cells, taken in the first trimester of pregnancy. All receptors derive from a female donor with multiple sclerosis, enrolled in a pregnancy study.

In nucleotides, the CDR3 is TGTGCCAGCAGCTCAGCGGGGGGGGCCAGGCGGGCCACTGAAGCTTTCTTT. It is translated as CASSSAGGARRATEAFF. V and J are TRBV9 and TRBJ1-1; D is possibly TRBD1 (6 bases). The CDR3 runs 17 residues. CDR1 and CDR2 (germline): SGDLS, YYNGEE. Trimming removed 4 bases at V and 4 bases at J, with 23 bases between.

This chain joins TRBV5-1 and TRBJ2-7; 8 bases fit TRBD1. V shed 6 bases and J 5 bases; nucleotides not matched to a gene: 10. The V gene's germline CDR1 is SGHRS and CDR2 YFSETQ. The CDR3 sequence is 14 residues long. The chain's CDR3 is CASTPVGQGHEQYF. CDR3 DNA sequence: TGCGCCAGCACCCCGGTAGGACAGGGCCACGAGCAGTACTTC.

This chain joins TRBV2 and TRBJ2-5, with D possibly matching TRBD1 (6 bases). The CDR3 is 14 residues long. V lost 8 bases, J lost 5 bases, and 18 bases lay in between. Germline V gene sequence: CDR1 SNHLY, CDR2 FYNNEI. The DNA of the CDR3 is TGTGCCAGCCTCGGTGGCAGGGGTGGGGAGACCCAGTACTTC. Its translation: CASLGGRGGETQYF.

The CDR3 sequence is CASDFTDGDSNQPQHF. CDR3 coding DNA: TGTGCCAGCGATTTTACGGACGGGGATAGCAATCAGCCCCAGCATTTT. J is TRBJ1-5 and V is TRBV6-6; D gene unclear. CDR1 is MNHNY and CDR2 is SVGAGI in the germline V gene (reference sequence). This CDR3 spans 16 amino acids. The ends were cut back, 8 bases at V and 0 bases at J, with 17 bases in the middle.

This chain uses TRBV7-9 with TRBJ2-3; the D is unclear. This CDR3 is 11 amino acids long. The germline V and J ends were trimmed by 5 bases and 4 bases, with 4 bases remaining between them. The V gene's germline CDR1 is SEHNR and CDR2 FQNEAQ (reference sequence). CDR3 bases: TGTGCCAGCAGCCCGGCAGATACGCAGTATTTT. The encoded protein is CASSPADTQYF.

The chain uses TRBV18 and TRBJ2-1, with D maybe TRBD2 (5 bases). This CDR3 spans 12 amino acids. Per germline, CDR1 KGHSH and CDR2 LQKENI. Trimming took 6 bases from V and 6 from J, leaving 9 bases between them. Written as DNA, the CDR3 is TGTGCCAGCTCGGCTAGCCCCAATGAGCAGTTCTTC. This encodes CASSASPNEQFF.